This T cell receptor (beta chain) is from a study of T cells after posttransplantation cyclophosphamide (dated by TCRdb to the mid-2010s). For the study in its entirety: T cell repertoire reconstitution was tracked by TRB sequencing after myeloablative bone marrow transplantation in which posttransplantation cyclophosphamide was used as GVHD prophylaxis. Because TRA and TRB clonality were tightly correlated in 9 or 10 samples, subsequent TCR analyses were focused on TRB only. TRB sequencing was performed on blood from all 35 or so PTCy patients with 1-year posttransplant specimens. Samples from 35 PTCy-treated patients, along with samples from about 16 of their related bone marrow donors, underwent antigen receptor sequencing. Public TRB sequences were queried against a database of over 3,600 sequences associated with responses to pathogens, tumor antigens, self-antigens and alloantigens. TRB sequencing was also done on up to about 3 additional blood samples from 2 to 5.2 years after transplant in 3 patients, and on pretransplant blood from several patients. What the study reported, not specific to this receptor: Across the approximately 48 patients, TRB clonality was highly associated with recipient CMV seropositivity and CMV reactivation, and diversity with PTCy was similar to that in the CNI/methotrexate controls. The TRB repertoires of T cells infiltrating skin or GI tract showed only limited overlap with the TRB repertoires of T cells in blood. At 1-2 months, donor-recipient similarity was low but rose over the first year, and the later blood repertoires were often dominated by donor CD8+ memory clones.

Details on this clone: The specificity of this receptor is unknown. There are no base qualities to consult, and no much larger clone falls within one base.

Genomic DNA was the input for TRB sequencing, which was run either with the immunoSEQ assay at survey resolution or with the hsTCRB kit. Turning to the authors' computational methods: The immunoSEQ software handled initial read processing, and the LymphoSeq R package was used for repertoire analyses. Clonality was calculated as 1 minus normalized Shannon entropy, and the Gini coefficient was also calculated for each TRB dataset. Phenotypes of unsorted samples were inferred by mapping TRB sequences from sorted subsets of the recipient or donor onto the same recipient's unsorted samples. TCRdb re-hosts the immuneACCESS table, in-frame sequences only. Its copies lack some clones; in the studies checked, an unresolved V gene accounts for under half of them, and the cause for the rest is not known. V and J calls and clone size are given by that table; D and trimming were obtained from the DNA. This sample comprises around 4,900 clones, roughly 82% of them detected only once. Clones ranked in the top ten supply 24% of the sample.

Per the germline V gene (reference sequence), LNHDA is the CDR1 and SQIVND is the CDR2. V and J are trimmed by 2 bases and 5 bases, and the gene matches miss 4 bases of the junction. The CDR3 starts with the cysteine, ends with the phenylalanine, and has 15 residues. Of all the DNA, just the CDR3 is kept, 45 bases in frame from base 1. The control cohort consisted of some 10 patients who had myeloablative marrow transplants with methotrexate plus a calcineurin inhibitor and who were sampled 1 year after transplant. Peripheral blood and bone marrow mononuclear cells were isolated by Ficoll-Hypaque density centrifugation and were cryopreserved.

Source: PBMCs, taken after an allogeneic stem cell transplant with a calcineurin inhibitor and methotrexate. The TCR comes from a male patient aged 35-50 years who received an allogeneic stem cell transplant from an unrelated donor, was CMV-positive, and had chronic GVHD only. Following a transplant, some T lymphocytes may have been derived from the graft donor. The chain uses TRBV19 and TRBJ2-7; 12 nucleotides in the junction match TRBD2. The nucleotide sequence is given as TGTGCCAGTAGTATATCTAGCGGGAGGGCCGACGAGCAGTACTTC. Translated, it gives CASSISSGRADEQYF.